Sequencing of this T cell receptor (beta chain) was carried out in a study of blood T cell repertoires in COVID-19. Study-wide context: Samples came from the United States, Italy and Spain, spanning acute and convalescent COVID-19.

V lost 6 bases to trimming and J lost 8 bases; unmatched junction nucleotides: 10. The CDR3 covers 15 residues. Germline assignment: CDR1 MDHEN and CDR2 SYDVKM. Only in-frame clones appear in the TCRdb table, and some are missing; sequencing was by immunoSEQ multiplex PCR. The sample lists 180,000 or so clones, around 80% occurring once. Only one count was recorded for this clone. Cohort placement rested on clinical history that participants reported themselves. Sequencing input: PBMCs or T cells enriched from blood (not recorded which). This TCR derives from a woman between 45 and 60 years old in a cohort exposed to, infected with or recovered from COVID-19 (not recorded which). The chain recombines TRBV28 with TRBJ1-2; 12 nucleotides agree with TRBD1. CDR3 residues: CASRRPGQGASGYTF. CDR3 DNA: TGTGCCAGCAGAAGACCGGGACAGGGGGCTAGCGGCTACACCTTC.